This T cell receptor (beta chain) was documented in a study of blood T cell repertoires in COVID-19. Study as a whole: Samples came from the United States, Italy and Spain, spanning acute and convalescent COVID-19. Sources were T cells, B-cell-depleted T cells, or PBMCs; the material itself was cDNA or gDNA.

Authors' data handling: Reference gene primer amplification gave nucleated cell count estimates. Repertoires were generated with immunoSEQ multiplex PCR, while TCRdb's copy carries only in-frame clones and drops some. V, J and clone size are those of that table, while D and trimming were read from the DNA. Among about 73,000 clones listed, more than 70% were seen once. Germline values: CDR1 MNHNY, CDR2 SVGAGI (reference sequence). This CDR3 contains 15 residues. The V and J ends lost 0 bases and 4 bases, in that order; junction bases with no gene match: 3. The chain has TRBV6-6 and TRBJ2-5, with 9 bases that match TRBD2. The source is a man aged 45-65 years with active COVID-19. What was sequenced was peripheral blood. CDR3 sequence (DNA): TGTGCCAGCAGTTACTCGGGACTAGCCGGAGAGACCCAGTACTTC. Its translation: CASSYSGLAGETQYF.